This T cell receptor beta chain was recorded in a study of T-cell reconstitution after alpha-beta-depleted transplantation in children. Overall study findings and caveats: About two months after transplant, alpha-beta T cells reportedly came from several hundred expanded graft clones. Once a year had passed after transplant, T-cell counts and diversity came mostly from newly produced T cells.

This clonotype has only a few counts. Its antigen remains unidentified. Preparation of the TCRbeta library involved a method that used unique molecular identifiers. TCRdb ran MiXCR on the PCR reads and lists one entry per CDR3 protein. The sample holds a few hundred thousand distinct CDR3 sequences, around 27% seen once. The germline V gene encodes CDR1 MGHDK and CDR2 SYGVNS. The ends were cut back, 3 bases at V and 1 base at J, with 10 bases in the middle. The CDR3 loop spans 15 amino acids. Sequences were derived from PBMCs, sampled before TCRalphabeta/CD19-depleted stem cell transplant. The gene calls are TRBV25-1 and TRBJ2-1; D assignment may be TRBD1 or TRBD2 (5 bases each). This clonotype was sampled from a boy younger than two with Wiskott-Aldrich syndrome, due to receive a stem cell transplant. Here the CDR3 DNA reads TGTGCCAGCAGTGAGGCTTGGGGGTCCTACAATGAGCAGTTCTTC. It is translated as CASSEAWGSYNEQFF.